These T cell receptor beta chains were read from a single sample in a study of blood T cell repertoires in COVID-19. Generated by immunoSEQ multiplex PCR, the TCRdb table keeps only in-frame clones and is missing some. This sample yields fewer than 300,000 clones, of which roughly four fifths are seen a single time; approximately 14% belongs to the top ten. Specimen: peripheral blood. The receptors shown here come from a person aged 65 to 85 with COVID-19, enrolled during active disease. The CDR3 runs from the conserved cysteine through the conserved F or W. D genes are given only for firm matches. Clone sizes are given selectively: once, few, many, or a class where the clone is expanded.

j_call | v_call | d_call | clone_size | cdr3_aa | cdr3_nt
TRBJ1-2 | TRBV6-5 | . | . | CASSYSQGTNYGYTF | TGTGCCAGCAGTTACTCGCAGGGGACTAACTATGGCTACACCTTC
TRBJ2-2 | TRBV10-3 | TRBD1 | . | CAIRPGQGGELFF | TGTGCCATCAGACCCGGACAGGGCGGGGAGCTGTTTTTT
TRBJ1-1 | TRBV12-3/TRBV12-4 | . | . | CASRGPGGTEAFF | TGTGCCAGCAGGGGTCCTGGGGGGACTGAAGCTTTCTTT
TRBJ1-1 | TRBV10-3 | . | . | CAISESRGGMNTEAFF | TGTGCCATCAGTGAGTCTCGCGGGGGGATGAACACTGAAGCTTTCTTT
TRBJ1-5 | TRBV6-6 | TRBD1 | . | CASQRTGESNQPQHF | TGTGCCAGCCAGAGGACAGGGGAGTCGAATCAGCCCCAGCATTTT
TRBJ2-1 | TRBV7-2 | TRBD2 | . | CASSLIATTSPLGEQFF | TGTGCCAGCAGCTTAATCGCTACGACTAGCCCACTGGGGGAGCAGTTCTTC
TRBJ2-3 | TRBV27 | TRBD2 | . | CASSLLTSASTDTQYF | TGTGCCAGCAGTTTACTGACTAGCGCGAGCACAGATACGCAGTATTTT
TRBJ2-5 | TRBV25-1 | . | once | CASSDPTGKRGYQETQYF | TGTGCCAGCAGTGACCCAACAGGGAAGAGGGGGTACCAAGAGACCCAGTACTTC
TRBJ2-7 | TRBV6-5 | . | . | CASSLPSDSTYEQYF | TGTGCCAGCAGCCTTCCCAGCGACAGTACCTACGAGCAGTACTTC
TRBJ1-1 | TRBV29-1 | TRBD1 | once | CSSTGDTEAFF | TGCAGCTCCACAGGGGACACTGAAGCTTTCTTT
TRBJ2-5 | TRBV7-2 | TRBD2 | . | CASSLAGAGGETQYF | TGTGCCAGCAGCTTAGCGGGCGCGGGGGGAGAGACCCAGTACTTC
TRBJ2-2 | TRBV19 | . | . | CASSRYQAGELFF | TGTGCCAGTAGTAGGTATCAGGCTGGGGAGCTGTTTTTT
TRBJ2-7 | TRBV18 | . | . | CASSPSGLGYEQYF | TGTGCCAGCTCACCATCAGGGCTAGGATACGAGCAGTACTTC
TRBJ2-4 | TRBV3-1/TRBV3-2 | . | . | CASSQELGQRNIQYF | TGTGCCAGCAGCCAAGAGCTAGGACAGAGAAACATTCAGTACTTC
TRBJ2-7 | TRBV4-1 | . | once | CASSQQGPPYEQYF | TGCGCCAGCAGTCAACAGGGTCCCCCCTACGAGCAGTACTTC
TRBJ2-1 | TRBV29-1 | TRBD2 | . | CSVEADSGSFLGYNEQFF | TGCAGCGTTGAAGCTGATAGCGGGAGCTTCTTAGGGTACAATGAGCAGTTCTTC
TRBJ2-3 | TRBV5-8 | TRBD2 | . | CASSTTGLVRADTQYF | TGTGCCAGCAGTACTACCGGACTAGTTCGGGCGGATACGCAGTATTTT
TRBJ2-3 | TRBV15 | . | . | CATSTQGGNTDTQYF | TGTGCCACCAGCACCCAGGGTGGGAACACAGATACGCAGTATTTT
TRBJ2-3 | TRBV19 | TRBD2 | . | CASSRTSGGPQDFTDTQYF | TGTGCCAGTAGTAGGACTAGCGGGGGACCACAAGACTTCACAGATACGCAGTATTTT
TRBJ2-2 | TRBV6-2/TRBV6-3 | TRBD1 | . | CASSRDSPNTGELFF | TGTGCCAGCAGCCGGGACAGCCCTAACACCGGGGAGCTGTTTTTT
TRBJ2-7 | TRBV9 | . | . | CASSPLGGLGEQYF | TGTGCCAGCAGCCCTTTGGGGGGATTAGGCGAGCAGTACTTC
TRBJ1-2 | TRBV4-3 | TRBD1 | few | CASPTGGNGYTF | TGCGCCAGCCCTACAGGGGGAAATGGCTACACCTTC
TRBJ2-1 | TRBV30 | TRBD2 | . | CAWSVVTSAEQFF | TGTGCCTGGAGTGTTGTGACTAGCGCTGAGCAGTTCTTC
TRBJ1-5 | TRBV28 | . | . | CASSQGQPQHF | TGTGCCAGCAGTCAGGGACAGCCCCAGCATTTT
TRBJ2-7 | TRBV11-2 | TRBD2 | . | CASSAAAGTSGNPYEQYF | TGTGCCAGCAGCGCAGCAGCCGGGACTAGCGGGAACCCCTACGAGCAGTACTTC
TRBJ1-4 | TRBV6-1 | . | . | CASSDRGSEKLFF | TGTGCCAGCAGTGACAGGGGTTCGGAAAAACTGTTTTTT
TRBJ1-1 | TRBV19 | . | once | CASSLRQDLNTEAFF | TGTGCCAGTAGTTTAAGACAGGACCTGAACACTGAAGCTTTCTTT
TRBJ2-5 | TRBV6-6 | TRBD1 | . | CASSLNRRQGWGGETQYF | TGTGCCAGCAGTCTCAACCGCCGACAGGGTTGGGGTGGGGAGACCCAGTACTTC
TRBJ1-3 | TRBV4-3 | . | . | CASSQDRFGGNTIYF | TGCGCCAGCAGCCAAGATCGATTTGGCGGAAACACCATATATTTT
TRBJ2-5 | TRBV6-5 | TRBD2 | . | CASRLAGVETQYF | TGTGCCAGCAGGCTGGCGGGAGTAGAGACCCAGTACTTC
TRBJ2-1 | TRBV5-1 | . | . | CASSLGAHISYNEQFF | TGCGCCAGCAGCTTAGGGGCACACATTTCCTACAATGAGCAGTTCTTC
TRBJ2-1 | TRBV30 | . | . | CAWDTGGGFDGQFF | TGTGCCTGGGATACAGGGGGGGGATTCGATGGGCAGTTCTTC
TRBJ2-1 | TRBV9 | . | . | CASSPWGENNEQFF | TGTGCCAGCAGCCCTTGGGGAGAAAACAATGAGCAGTTCTTC
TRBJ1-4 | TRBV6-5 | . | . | CASSSLTATNEKLFF | TGTGCCAGCAGTTCCCTAACAGCAACTAATGAAAAACTGTTTTTT
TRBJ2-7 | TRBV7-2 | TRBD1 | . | CASSLSGTGLSWEQYF | TGTGCCAGCAGCTTATCAGGGACAGGTCTTAGTTGGGAGCAGTACTTC
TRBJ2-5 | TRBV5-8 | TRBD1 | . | CASSIGQGVGETQYF | TGTGCCAGCAGCATTGGACAGGGCGTTGGAGAGACCCAGTACTTC
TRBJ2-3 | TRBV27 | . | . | CASSLSFEPDTQYF | TGTGCCAGCAGTTTATCATTTGAGCCAGATACGCAGTATTTT
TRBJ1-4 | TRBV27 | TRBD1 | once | CASRGSRGREKLFF | TGTGCCAGCAGGGGGAGCAGGGGGCGTGAAAAACTGTTTTTT
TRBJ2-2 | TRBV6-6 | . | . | CASSRGNTGELFF | TGTGCCAGCAGTCGCGGGAACACCGGGGAGCTGTTTTTT
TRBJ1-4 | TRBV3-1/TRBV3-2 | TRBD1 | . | CASSLRQGGAYEKLFF | TGTGCCAGCAGCCTGAGACAAGGGGGCGCATACGAAAAACTGTTTTTT
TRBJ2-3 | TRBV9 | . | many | CASSVGVSADTQYF | TGTGCCAGCAGCGTAGGAGTGAGCGCAGATACGCAGTATTTT
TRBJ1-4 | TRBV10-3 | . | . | CAISEGSGDEKLFF | TGTGCCATCAGTGAGGGGTCAGGGGACGAAAAACTGTTTTTT